The sequence of this T cell receptor beta chain was determined in a study of T cell responses to AZD1222 COVID-19 vaccine. At the level of the study: Whether given at about 4 or about 12 weeks, second doses were pooled.

The protocol was immunoSEQ multiplex PCR, while the TCRdb copy is restricted to in-frame clones and leaves out a portion. This repertoire shows 68,000 or so clones, around four fifths found once; its top ten account for 9% to 14%. The material sequenced was peripheral blood, taken on day 0 of AZD1222 vaccination. This clonotype originated in an adult in good health.

This CDR3 is CATSGGSWEPQHF. The CDR3 DNA reads TGTGCCACCTCAGGGGGTTCTTGGGAGCCCCAGCATTTT. V usage is TRBV19 and J usage is TRBJ1-5, with 7 bases aligning to TRBD1. Germline values: CDR1 LNHDA, CDR2 SQIVND (reference sequence). The CDR3 is made up of 13 amino acids. J lost 8 bases, V lost 10 bases, and 11 bases had no gene match.